This TCR beta chain was sequenced in a study of blood T cells in healthy people across ages. The study's findings and limits: Calculation of diversity from one million T cells yielded estimates considered to be underestimates.

Through a sample-barcoded 5' primer and a J-beta primer mix, a second PCR was run for 7 to 11 cycles. TCRdb fed the 5' RACE reads into MiXCR, producing one record per CDR3 protein. The sample carries some 930,000 distinct CDR3 sequences, under 35% recorded once. This clonotype was counted a few times. Its antigen is not known. The CDR3 consists of 14 residues. Germline V gene sequence: CDR1 MGHRA, CDR2 YSYEKL. Trimming pared 0 bases from V and 6 bases from J, leaving 12 bases between. The data were also submitted as part of a second study, on T cells of mothers and their children. That work states: The study sampled a few healthy Caucasian mothers and their six children. Slightly higher, non-significant overlap characterized related mother-child pairs relative to unrelated pairs.

The sample consisted of blood. The receptor comes from a middle-aged woman in good health. The rearrangement joins TRBV4-1 to TRBJ2-7; TRBD1 is a possible D gene (6 bases). The CDR3 sequence is CASSQEKGVGEQYF. The CDR3 DNA sequence: TGCGCCAGCAGCCAAGAGAAGGGGGTAGGCGAGCAGTACTTC.